This T cell receptor (beta chain) was recovered during a study of blood T cell dynamics during melanoma immunotherapy. Study-level background: Metastatic melanoma patients received first-line pembrolizumab or nivolumab plus ipilimumab.

The protocol was immunoSEQ multiplex PCR, while the TCRdb copy is restricted to in-frame clones and leaves out a portion. The repertoire holds 10,000 or so clones, 88% seen once, with over 9% in the top ten. The CDR3 runs 14 residues. The V and J ends lost 2 bases and 8 bases, in that order; junction bases with no gene match: 7. Germline assignment: CDR1 MDHEN and CDR2 SYDVKM. As for time point: pre-treatment baseline. As regards this clone: What it recognizes is unknown.

Study-level points and caveats: Disease-control patients' PBMC repertoires became either more clonal or more diverse at W3.

The origin of this receptor is a human donor with melanoma. The rearrangement joins TRBV28 to TRBJ1-2; 8 bases agree with TRBD1. Specimen: blood, collected from a patient treated with checkpoint blockade. CDR3 sequence: CASSLVQGAKGYTF. DNA for the CDR3: TGTGCCAGCAGTTTAGTCCAGGGGGCGAAAGGCTACACCTTC.